Below, 12 T cell receptor beta chains from the same sample are listed, as sequenced in a study of CD8+CD57+ T cells in acquired aplastic anemia. Sequencing involved patients with CD8+CD57+ cell expansion previously shown by flow cytometry. Genomic DNA served as template for TCR beta VDJ and CDR3 profiling. TCRdb ran MiXCR on the reads and lists one entry per CDR3 protein. The data contain around 430,000 distinct CDR3 sequences, approximately 32% of them singletons. The sequenced material came from sorted CD4+, CD8+, or CD8+CD57+ T cells (not recorded which) from PBMCs. All receptors derive from a human donor with aplastic anemia.

This clonotype was seen only a few times. The chain couples TRBV19 to TRBJ2-1, with D possibly TRBD2 on 5 matching bases. Germline CDR1 is LNHDA and CDR2 is SQIVND (reference sequence). Trimming removed 4 bases at V and 4 bases at J, with 8 bases between. CDR3 length: 13 residues. The CDR3 nucleotides are TGTGCCAGTAGTACTGACTATTACAATGAGCAGTTCTTC. Protein sequence: CASSTDYYNEQFF.

This clonotype was picked up many times. The rearrangement links TRBV20-1 to TRBJ1-1; no firm D call. This CDR3 comprises 13 residues. Per the germline V gene, CDR1 is DFQATT and CDR2 is SNEGSKA (reference sequence). Trimming stripped 3 bases from V and 1 base from J, with 9 bases between. CDR3 loop: CSARGISNTEAFF. Written as DNA, the CDR3 is TGCAGTGCTAGGGGAATTTCGAACACTGAAGCTTTCTTT.

This clonotype has just a few counts. The chain carries TRBV2 and TRBJ1-4; D is possibly TRBD1 (5 bases). The CDR3 is 16 amino acids. Germline lookup yields CDR1 SNHLY and CDR2 FYNNEI. V gave up 3 bases and J gave up 1 base, with 12 bases separating them. The DNA of the CDR3 is TGTGCCAGCAGTGAGCGCGGGGGGGAAACTAATGAAAAACTGTTTTTT. Protein: CASSERGGETNEKLFF. The variable domain in full, with the rest retrieved from reference TRBV2 and TRBJ1-4, is EPEVTQTPSHQVTQMGQEVILRCVPISNHLYFYWYRQILGQKVEFLVSFYNNEISEKSEIFDDQFSVERPDGSNFTLKIRSTKLEDSAMYFCASSERGGETNEKLFFGSGTQLSVL.

About this clonotype: One end of the junction is discordant with germline, which a read error may explain. This rearrangement joins TRBV2 to TRBJ2-7, with D possibly matching TRBD1 (6 bases). CDR1 is SNHLY and CDR2 is FYNNEI in the germline V gene. The CDR3 has 14 residues. CDR3 bases: TGCGCCAGCAGTGAGTGGGGGCAATTCTCCGAGCAGTACTTC. This sequence encodes CASSEWGQFSEQYF.

The rearrangement joins TRBV5-1 to TRBJ2-1, with 7 bases identical to TRBD2. The germline V gene encodes CDR1 SGHRS and CDR2 YFSETQ. The CDR3 has 15 residues. V lost 0 bases to trimming and J lost 2 bases; unmatched junction nucleotides: 2. The CDR3 loop reads CASSLDGGTYNEQFF. The CDR3 DNA reads TGCGCCAGCAGCTTGGACGGGGGGACCTACAATGAGCAGTTCTTC. The full variable domain, with the rest looked up from reference TRBV5-1 and TRBJ2-1, is KAGVTQTPRYLIKTRGQQVTLSCSPISGHRSVSWYQQTPGQGLQFLFEYFSETQRNKGNFPGRFSGRQFSNSRSEMNVSTLELGDSALYLCASSLDGGTYNEQFFGPGTRLTVL.

This rearrangement joins TRBV20-1 to TRBJ2-1, with TRBD2 matching over 11 bases. J lost 9 bases, V lost 1 base, and 5 bases had no gene match. The CDR3 consists of 14 residues. Germline assignment: CDR1 DFQATT and CDR2 SNEGSKA (reference sequence). CDR3 in amino acids: CSARVAGGPGEQFF. CDR3 sequence (DNA): TGCAGTGCTAGAGTAGCGGGAGGGCCGGGTGAGCAGTTCTTC.

The V and J genes are TRBV25-1 and TRBJ1-2; D unresolved. Germline assignment: CDR1 MGHDK and CDR2 SYGVNS. The CDR3 sequence is 12 residues long. Trimming cost V 6 bases and J 6 bases, with 11 bases left between them. The CDR3 DNA reads as TGTGCCAGCAGGGGAAACTCTCATGGCTACACCTTC. Its translation: CASRGNSHGYTF.

V gene TRBV19 combines with J gene TRBJ1-2, with D perhaps matching TRBD1 (5 bases). V was cut by 7 bases and J by 4 bases, with 19 bases left in between. The length of the CDR3 is 15 residues. Germline CDR1 LNHDA, CDR2 SQIVND (reference sequence). The CDR3 DNA follows: TGTGCCAGTAACCCATCCCGCCGGGGCCTCTATGGCTACACCTTC. It encodes CASNPSRRGLYGYTF.

The chain joins TRBV19 to TRBJ1-5, with 8 bases identical to TRBD1. V was clipped by 4 bases and J by 4 bases; unmatched bases: 3. This CDR3 has 14 amino acids. In germline, CDR1 is LNHDA, CDR2 SQIVND (reference sequence). The CDR3 DNA is TGTGCCAGTAGTACGCAGGGGGCAAATCAGCCCCAGCATTTT. Translating it yields CASSTQGANQPQHF.

The rearrangement uses TRBV29-1 and TRBJ1-2; 9 bases match TRBD1. CDR3 length: 11 residues. From germline, CDR1 is SQVTM and CDR2 ANQGSEA. The CDR3 is CRAGTGHGYTF. CDR3 in DNA: TGCAGAGCCGGGACAGGGCATGGCTACACCTTC.

In this sample, this clonotype turned up a few times. CDR3 region: CASSLYSGGNQPQHF. In DNA form, the CDR3 reads TGTGCCAGCAGCTTGTACTCTGGGGGCAATCAGCCCCAGCATTTT. The chain combines TRBV5-6 with TRBJ1-5; D remains ambiguous. Trimming stripped 1 base from V and 2 bases from J, with 10 bases between. The CDR3 has 15 amino acids. Germline CDR1 reads SGHDT; CDR2 reads YYEEEE. The variable domain in full, completed from reference TRBV5-6 and TRBJ1-5, reads DAGVTQSPTHLIKTRGQQVTLRCSPKSGHDTVSWYQQALGQGPQFIFQYYEEEERQRGNFPDRFSGHQFPNYSSELNVNALLLGDSALYLCASSLYSGGNQPQHFGDGTRLSIL.

This chain links TRBV19 with TRBJ1-2; the D gene is possibly TRBD1 (6 bases). CDR1 LNHDA and CDR2 SQIVND come from the germline V gene (reference sequence). The CDR3 extends over 15 amino acids. Trimming left V 1 base short and J 3 bases short, with 12 bases between. CDR3 in DNA: TGTGCCAGTAGTATAGGGGGTGACAGGTACTATGGCTACACCTTC. It translates to CASSIGGDRYYGYTF.